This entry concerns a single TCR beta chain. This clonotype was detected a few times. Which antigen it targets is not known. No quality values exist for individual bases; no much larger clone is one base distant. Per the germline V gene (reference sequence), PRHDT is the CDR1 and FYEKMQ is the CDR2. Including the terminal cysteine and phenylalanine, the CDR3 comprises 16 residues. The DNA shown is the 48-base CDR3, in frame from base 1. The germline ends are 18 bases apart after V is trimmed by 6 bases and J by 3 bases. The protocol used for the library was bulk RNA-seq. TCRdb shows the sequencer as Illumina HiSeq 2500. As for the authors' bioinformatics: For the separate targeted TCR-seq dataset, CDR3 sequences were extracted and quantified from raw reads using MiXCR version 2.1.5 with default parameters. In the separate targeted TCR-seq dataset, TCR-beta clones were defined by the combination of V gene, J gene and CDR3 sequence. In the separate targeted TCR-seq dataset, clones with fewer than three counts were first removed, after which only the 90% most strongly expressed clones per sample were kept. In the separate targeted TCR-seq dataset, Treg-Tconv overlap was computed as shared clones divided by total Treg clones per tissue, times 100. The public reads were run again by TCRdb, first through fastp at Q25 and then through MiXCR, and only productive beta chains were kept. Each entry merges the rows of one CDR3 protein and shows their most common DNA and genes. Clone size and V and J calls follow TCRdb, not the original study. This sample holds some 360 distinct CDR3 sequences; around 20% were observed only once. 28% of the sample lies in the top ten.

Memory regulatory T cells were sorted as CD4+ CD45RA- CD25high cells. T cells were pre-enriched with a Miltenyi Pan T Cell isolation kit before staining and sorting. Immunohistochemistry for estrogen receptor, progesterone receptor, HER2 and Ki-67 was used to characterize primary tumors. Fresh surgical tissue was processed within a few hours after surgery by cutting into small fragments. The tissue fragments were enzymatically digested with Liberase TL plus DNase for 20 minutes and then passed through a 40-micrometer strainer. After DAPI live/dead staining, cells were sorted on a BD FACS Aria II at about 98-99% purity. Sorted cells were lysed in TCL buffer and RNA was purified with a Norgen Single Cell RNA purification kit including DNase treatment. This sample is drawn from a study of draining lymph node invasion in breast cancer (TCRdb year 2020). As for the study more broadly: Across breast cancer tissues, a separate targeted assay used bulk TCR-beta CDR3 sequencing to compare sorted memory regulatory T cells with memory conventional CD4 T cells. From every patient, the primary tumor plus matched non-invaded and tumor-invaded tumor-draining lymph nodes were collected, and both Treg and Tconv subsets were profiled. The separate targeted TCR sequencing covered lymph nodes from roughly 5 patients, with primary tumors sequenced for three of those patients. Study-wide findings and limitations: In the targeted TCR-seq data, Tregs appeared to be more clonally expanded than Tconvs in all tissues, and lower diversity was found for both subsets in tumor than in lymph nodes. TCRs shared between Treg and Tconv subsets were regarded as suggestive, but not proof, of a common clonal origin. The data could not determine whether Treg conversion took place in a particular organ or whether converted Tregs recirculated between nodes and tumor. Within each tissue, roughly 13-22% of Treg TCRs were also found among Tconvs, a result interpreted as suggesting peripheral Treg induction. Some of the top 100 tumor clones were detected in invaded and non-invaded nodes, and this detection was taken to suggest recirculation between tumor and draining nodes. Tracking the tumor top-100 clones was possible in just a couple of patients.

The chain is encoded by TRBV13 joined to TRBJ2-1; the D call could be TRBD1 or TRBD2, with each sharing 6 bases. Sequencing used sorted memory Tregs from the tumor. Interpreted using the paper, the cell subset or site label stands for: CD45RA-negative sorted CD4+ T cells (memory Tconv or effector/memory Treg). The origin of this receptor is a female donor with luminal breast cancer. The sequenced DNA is TGTGCCAGCAGGACCTTTATAGGGGGGCTCTACAATGAGCAGTTCTTC. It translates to CASRTFIGGLYNEQFF.